Listed below are T cell receptor beta chains from one sample, sequenced in a study of brain T cells in children with intractable seizures. The method was immunoSEQ multiplex PCR; TCRdb's version includes in-frame clones alone and lacks a portion of them. The sample lists 300,000 to 400,000 clones; nearly 95% were seen once. Sequences were derived from peripheral blood, sampled roughly 5 months after surgery. The source is a boy under two years old with tuberous sclerosis and intractable seizures. CDR3s include the opening cysteine and the closing phenylalanine or tryptophan. A D gene is named only where the DNA matches it firmly. Size values are once, few and many counts, or a class for expanded clones, and some rows have none.

j_gene,d_gene,abundance,v_gene,CDR3aa,CDR3nt
TRBJ2-3,TRBD1,NA,TRBV30,CAWRFQGGTDTQYF,TGTGCCTGGAGGTTCCAGGGGGGCACAGATACGCAGTATTTT
TRBJ1-2,NA,NA,TRBV10-3,CAISEDSFYGYTF,TGTGCCATCAGTGAGGACAGCTTCTATGGCTACACCTTC
TRBJ2-2,NA,NA,TRBV24-1,CATSDWPRGNTGELFF,TGTGCCACCAGTGATTGGCCCAGGGGGAACACCGGGGAGCTGTTTTTT
TRBJ1-4,NA,NA,TRBV3-1/TRBV3-2,CASSQEQGWEKLFF,TGTGCCAGCAGCCAAGAGCAGGGTTGGGAAAAACTGTTTTTT
TRBJ1-2,NA,NA,TRBV25-1,CASSEDMVGGPSYTF,TGTGCCAGCAGTGAAGACATGGTGGGGGGGCCCAGCTACACCTTC
TRBJ2-5,TRBD2,NA,TRBV5-6,CASSLAGGGSSEETQYF,TGTGCCAGCAGCTTGGCCGGGGGGGGAAGCTCTGAAGAGACCCAGTACTTC
TRBJ2-7,NA,NA,TRBV2,CASTWGYEQYF,TGTGCCAGCACCTGGGGCTACGAGCAGTACTTC
TRBJ2-7,NA,NA,TRBV11-2,CASSLKGGPYEQYF,TGTGCCAGCAGCTTAAAAGGGGGGCCCTACGAGCAGTACTTC
TRBJ1-5,NA,NA,TRBV3-1/TRBV3-2,CASSQFANQPQHF,TGTGCCAGCAGCCAATTCGCAAATCAGCCCCAGCATTTT
TRBJ2-3,NA,NA,TRBV2,CASNEGVGGPDTQYF,TGTGCCAGCAACGAAGGAGTGGGGGGCCCAGATACGCAGTATTTT
TRBJ2-7,NA,NA,TRBV6-5,CASSYSRGSSYEQYF,TGTGCCAGCAGTTACTCGAGGGGGTCCTCCTACGAGCAGTACTTC
TRBJ2-1,TRBD1,NA,TRBV6-5,CASSYWTGIGPNEQFF,TGTGCCAGCAGTTACTGGACAGGGATTGGCCCAAATGAGCAGTTCTTC
TRBJ2-7,NA,once,TRBV2,CASSEAGHYEQYF,TGTGCCAGCAGTGAAGCCGGACATTACGAGCAGTACTTC
TRBJ2-7,NA,NA,TRBV11-3,CASSSHVDPGEQYF,TGTGCCAGCAGCTCTCATGTCGACCCGGGCGAGCAGTACTTC
TRBJ2-1,TRBD2,NA,TRBV6-5,CASSVLAGAYNEQFF,TGTGCCAGCAGCGTCCTCGCGGGAGCTTACAATGAGCAGTTCTTC
TRBJ2-3,TRBD2,NA,TRBV9,CASSVGSGTPFTDTQYF,TGTGCCAGCAGCGTAGGTAGCGGGACACCTTTCACAGATACGCAGTATTTT
TRBJ1-1,NA,NA,TRBV7-8,CASSPRVAPNTEAFF,TGTGCCAGCAGCCCCCGAGTCGCTCCGAACACTGAAGCTTTCTTT
TRBJ1-5,NA,NA,TRBV4-1,CASSQDQPQHF,TGCGCCAGCAGCCAAGATCAGCCCCAGCATTTT
TRBJ1-2,NA,NA,TRBV24-1,CATIGQRASYGYTF,TGTGCCACCATTGGGCAGCGTGCTTCCTATGGCTACACCTTC
TRBJ2-7,TRBD2,NA,TRBV19,CASSIAGGPNEQYF,TGTGCCAGTAGTATAGCGGGAGGGCCTAACGAGCAGTACTTC
TRBJ2-1,NA,NA,TRBV5-3,CARSLTPARTFEQFF,TGTGCCAGAAGCTTAACCCCGGCCCGGACGTTCGAGCAGTTCTTC
TRBJ2-1,NA,NA,TRBV29-1,CSVEWRPRTDHNEQFF,TGCAGCGTTGAATGGCGGCCCCGGACAGACCACAATGAGCAGTTCTTC
TRBJ2-6,NA,NA,TRBV30,CAWSQTPGANVLTF,TGTGCCTGGAGTCAGACCCCAGGGGCCAACGTCCTGACTTTC
TRBJ2-7,TRBD2,NA,TRBV28,CASTSGDRSYEQYF,TGTGCCAGCACTAGCGGGGATCGCTCCTACGAGCAGTACTTC
TRBJ1-2,NA,NA,TRBV7-3,CASSTLPGEGYGYTF,TGTGCCAGCAGCACCCTACCAGGGGAGGGCTATGGCTACACCTTC
TRBJ2-3,NA,NA,TRBV9,CASSVGKGRRADTQYF,TGTGCCAGCAGCGTAGGGAAAGGTCGGAGGGCAGATACGCAGTATTTT
TRBJ2-7,NA,NA,TRBV13,CASSPLPGRSSYEQYF,TGTGCCAGCAGCCCGCTTCCGGGACGGTCCTCCTACGAGCAGTACTTC
TRBJ2-2,TRBD2,NA,TRBV5-1,CASSLVASGNTGELFF,TGCGCCAGCAGCTTGGTCGCTAGCGGAAACACCGGGGAGCTGTTTTTT
TRBJ2-1,TRBD2,NA,TRBV24-1,CATSDLGSGSGNEQFF,TGTGCCACCAGTGATTTGGGTAGCGGGAGCGGCAATGAGCAGTTCTTC
TRBJ2-6,TRBD2,NA,TRBV7-3,CASTVGGSNPGANVLTF,TGTGCCAGCACAGTCGGCGGGAGTAACCCTGGGGCCAACGTCCTGACTTTC
TRBJ1-5,TRBD1,NA,TRBV12-3/TRBV12-4,CASSLTGAQPQHF,TGTGCCAGCAGTTTGACAGGGGCCCAGCCCCAGCATTTT
TRBJ1-1,NA,NA,TRBV11-3,CASSSSWTDQWNTEAFF,TGTGCCAGCAGCTCAAGTTGGACAGACCAATGGAACACTGAAGCTTTCTTT
TRBJ1-4,NA,NA,TRBV7-9,CASSPWETATNEKLFF,TGTGCCAGCAGCCCCTGGGAGACAGCAACTAATGAAAAACTGTTTTTT
TRBJ2-7,TRBD1,NA,TRBV7-9,CASSPREGQGIYEQYF,TGTGCCAGCAGCCCACGCGAAGGACAGGGGATCTACGAGCAGTACTTC
TRBJ2-2,TRBD2,NA,TRBV3-1/TRBV3-2,CASRTISGESTGELFF,TGTGCCAGCAGGACGATTAGCGGGGAGAGCACCGGGGAGCTGTTTTTT